Below, 32 T cell receptor beta chains from the same sample are listed, as sequenced in a study of shared clonotypes between healthy human individuals. TCRdb's copy holds only in-frame clones and misses some; the assay was immunoSEQ multiplex PCR. This table has hundreds of thousands of clones, roughly 96% appearing once. Selected positively for CCR7 and CD45RO-negative, naive CD8 cells excluded terminally differentiated effector memory CD45RA+ cells. Sequenced material: naive CD8+ T cells sorted from blood. The receptors here all came from a woman in her thirties in good health.

The chain uses TRBV9 and TRBJ2-7, with 7 nucleotides matching TRBD2. Germline loops: CDR1 SGDLS, CDR2 YYNGEE. J gave up 7 bases and V 3 bases, and 4 bases lay outside the gene matches. The CDR3 length is 12 residues. In DNA, the CDR3 is TGTGCCAGCAGCGGAGGGCGGGGGGAGCAGTACTTC. It specifies CASSGGRGEQYF.

V is TRBV7-9 and J is TRBJ2-1, with D possibly matching TRBD2 (7 bases). V was pared by 5 bases and J by 0 bases, with 14 bases between. CDR1 is SEHNR and CDR2 is FQNEAQ in the germline V gene (reference sequence). CDR3 length: 16 residues. DNA for the CDR3: TGTGCCAGCAGCCCAAGCGGGACATACTCCTACAATGAGCAGTTCTTC. Translation: CASSPSGTYSYNEQFF. The variable domain in full, with the rest retrieved from reference TRBV7-9 and TRBJ2-1, is DTGVSQNPRHKITKRGQNVTFRCDPISEHNRLYWYRQTLGQGPEFLTYFQNEAQLEKSRLLSDRFSAERPKGSFSTLEIQRTEQGDSAMYLCASSPSGTYSYNEQFFGPGTRLTVL.

This chain joins TRBV6-5 and TRBJ2-5; possible D gene TRBD2, 5 bases. Trimming took 2 bases from V and 5 from J, leaving 12 bases between them. The CDR3 is 14 residues long. The germline V gene has CDR1 MNHEY and CDR2 SVGAGI. The CDR3 DNA reads TGTGCCAGCAGTTACGGGCCTGGCGGGGAGACCCAGTACTTC. It encodes CASSYGPGGETQYF.

In its sample, this clone was seen once. The V gene is TRBV23-1, the J gene TRBJ1-5; unclear D gene. TRBV23-1 carries the ORF label, with uncertain function. This CDR3 contains 14 residues. Trimming pared 0 bases from V and 6 bases from J, leaving 9 bases between. CDR3: CASSQSKGRQPQHF. The CDR3 DNA reads as TGCGCCAGCAGTCAATCGAAAGGGCGTCAGCCCCAGCATTTT.

Written as DNA, the CDR3 is TGTGCCAGCAGTAAGACGGGCAGATCGCACACCGGGGAGCTGTTTTTT. Residues: CASSKTGRSHTGELFF. The chain recombines TRBV28 with TRBJ2-2; D unresolved. The CDR3 length is 16 residues. CDR1 and CDR2 (germline): MDHEN, SYDVKM. Trimming removed 5 bases at V and 3 bases at J, with 16 bases between.

V is TRBV2 and J is TRBJ2-1; D may be TRBD1 (6 bases). Germline CDR1 reads SNHLY; CDR2 reads FYNNEI. The CDR3 runs to 12 residues. The V and J ends lost 4 bases and 7 bases respectively, with 8 bases between them. CDR3 loop: CASSGTANEQFF. The CDR3 nucleotides are TGTGCCAGCAGTGGGACAGCTAATGAGCAGTTCTTC.

The chain has TRBV28 and TRBJ2-7; D may be TRBD2 (6 bases). Germline CDR1 is MDHEN and CDR2 is SYDVKM. This CDR3 is built from 15 residues. The germline V and J ends were trimmed by 5 bases and 6 bases, with 20 bases remaining between them. As DNA, the CDR3 is TGTGCCAGCAGTCCCTCCCCCCTTTTAGCGGTCGAGCAGTACTTC. Encoded protein: CASSPSPLLAVEQYF.

J is TRBJ2-3 and V is TRBV4-2; D may be TRBD2 (5 bases). This CDR3 has 18 residues. Trimming cost V 3 bases and J 2 bases, with 21 bases left between them. Germline CDR1 reads LGHNA; CDR2 reads YNFKEQ. CDR3 nucleotides: TGTGCCAGCAGCCAGGGTCCGGTGGCGGGCGGACTCACAGATACGCAGTATTTT. It is translated as CASSQGPVAGGLTDTQYF.

This chain joins TRBV19 and TRBJ2-7; possibly TRBD2 for D (6 bases). The germline V gene has CDR1 LNHDA and CDR2 SQIVND (reference sequence). V was cut by 6 bases and J by 7 bases, with 22 bases left in between. The CDR3 sequence is 15 residues long. The CDR3 sequence: CASSTPRYGGGEQYF. DNA for the CDR3: TGTGCCAGTAGCACGCCTCGGTACGGTGGAGGGGAGCAGTACTTC.

This chain connects TRBV4-1 to TRBJ1-4, with a possible D match to TRBD1 (5 bases). Per the germline V gene, CDR1 is MGHRA and CDR2 is YSYEKL. Trimming removed 5 bases at V and 0 bases at J, with 13 bases between. The CDR3 extends over 16 amino acids. For the CDR3, the DNA is TGCGCCAGCAGCTCCCGAGAGGGACCAACTAATGAAAAACTGTTTTTT. It yields the protein CASSSREGPTNEKLFF.

This clone was seen once. J is TRBJ2-5 and V is TRBV5-4, with 7 bases identical to TRBD2. The CDR3 covers 16 residues. Germline trimming cut 0 bases from V and 0 bases from J; bases unmatched to any gene: 5. Germline CDR1 is SGHNT and CDR2 is YYREEE (reference sequence). The CDR3 DNA is TGTGCCAGCAGCTTGGCCGGAGCGGGGTACCAAGAGACCCAGTACTTC. Encoded protein: CASSLAGAGYQETQYF.

This chain joins TRBV5-6 and TRBJ2-5, with 16 bases matching TRBD2. Germline V lookup: CDR1 SGHDT, CDR2 YYEEEE. The CDR3 sequence is 17 residues long. J gave up 5 bases and V 4 bases, and 8 bases lay outside the gene matches. CDR3 coding DNA: TGTGCCAGCAGCATTGGGACTAGCGGGAGGGCCTGGGAGACCCAGTACTTC. This gives the protein CASSIGTSGRAWETQYF.

The chain links TRBV2 to TRBJ1-1; D is undetermined. The CDR3 is 11 residues long. Between the trimmed V and J ends, which lost 6 bases and 3 bases, there was a span of 5 bases. Germline V lookup: CDR1 SNHLY, CDR2 FYNNEI. In DNA form, the CDR3 reads TGTGCCAGCAGATCGGACACTGAAGCTTTCTTT. It yields the protein CASRSDTEAFF.

The V and J genes are TRBV4-1 and TRBJ2-1, with D perhaps assigned TRBD1 or TRBD2 (5 bases each). Trimming removed 3 bases from V and 8 bases from J, with 11 bases in between. Germline V gives CDR1 MGHRA, CDR2 YSYEKL. The length of the CDR3 is 13 residues. In DNA, the CDR3 is TGCGCCAGCAGCCAGAGGGGCGCCGATGAGCAGTTCTTC. It is translated as CASSQRGADEQFF.

This rearrangement joins TRBV5-4 to TRBJ2-7, with D possibly matching TRBD2 (6 bases). Germline assignment: CDR1 SGHNT and CDR2 YYREEE (reference sequence). The CDR3 length is 15 residues. The V end lost 2 bases, the J end lost 0 bases, and 12 bases lay between the germline ends. The CDR3 is CASSLSLANSYEQYF. DNA for the CDR3: TGTGCCAGCAGCTTATCCCTAGCGAACTCCTACGAGCAGTACTTC.

This rearrangement joins TRBV19 to TRBJ2-1, with D tentatively TRBD1 (6 bases). CDR3 size: 13 residues. Trimming took off 5 bases at V and 6 bases at J, with 11 bases between the two ends. From germline, CDR1 is LNHDA and CDR2 SQIVND (reference sequence). CDR3 nucleotide sequence: TGTGCCAGTAGTGTCGGGACAAGCAATGAGCAGTTCTTC. This gives the protein CASSVGTSNEQFF.

The chain combines TRBV7-9 with TRBJ1-4, with 7 bases matching TRBD1. CDR1 and CDR2 (germline): SEHNR, FQNEAQ (reference sequence). Trimming removed 5 bases from V and 3 bases from J; junction bases left unmatched: 6. This CDR3 spans 15 amino acids. The CDR3 protein is CASSRTGTANEKLFF. The CDR3 region has the DNA TGTGCCAGCAGCAGAACCGGGACAGCTAATGAAAAACTGTTTTTT.

This clone showed up just a few times. This sequence joins TRBV28 and TRBJ1-5, with D hard to call. The V end lost 5 bases, the J end lost 5 bases, and 13 bases lay between the germline ends. CDR1 MDHEN and CDR2 SYDVKM come from the germline V gene. CDR3 size: 14 residues. Here the CDR3 reads CASSLAQMDQPQHF. The CDR3 DNA is TGTGCCAGCAGTCTTGCACAGATGGATCAGCCCCAGCATTTT.

With regard to this clone: In the same sample, other DNA sequences code for this CDR3. The V and J genes are TRBV14 and TRBJ1-2; weak D call: TRBD1 (6 bases). Trimming removed 1 base from V and 2 bases from J, with 8 bases in between. The CDR3 length is 14 residues. Germline CDR1 SGHDN, CDR2 FVKESK. This CDR3 is CASSQGQGNYGYTF. The CDR3 nucleotides read TGTGCCAGCAGCCAAGGTCAGGGGAACTATGGCTACACCTTC.

The V call is TRBV28, the J call TRBJ1-1; D not resolved. V lost 4 bases, J lost 4 bases, and 10 bases lay in between. The CDR3 is 13 amino acids. Germline V gene lookup returns CDR1 MDHEN and CDR2 SYDVKM. CDR3 protein: CASSSHGTTEAFF. In nucleotides, the CDR3 is TGTGCCAGCAGTTCCCACGGAACCACTGAAGCTTTCTTT.

Concerning this clone: The sample carries other DNA sequences with the same CDR3. This sequence joins TRBV19 and TRBJ2-3; 10 nucleotides align to TRBD2. Germline CDR1 is LNHDA and CDR2 is SQIVND (reference sequence). This CDR3 has 16 residues. The trim removed 1 base at V and 2 bases at J, leaving 3 bases unmatched. The CDR3 nucleotides read TGTGCCAGTAGTATAGGCCTAGCGGGAGTCACAGATACGCAGTATTTT. Translating gives CASSIGLAGVTDTQYF.

This rearrangement joins TRBV15 to TRBJ2-2; D unresolved. Germline CDR1 reads LNHNV; CDR2 reads YYDKDF (reference sequence). The CDR3 contains 15 residues. V was cut by 0 bases and J by 1 base, with 6 bases left in between. The CDR3 DNA reads as TGTGCCACCAGCAGAGATGGGCAGAACACCGGGGAGCTGTTTTTT. This encodes CATSRDGQNTGELFF.

The chain is built from TRBV6-6 and TRBJ1-1; possibly TRBD1 for D (5 bases). The germline V and J ends were trimmed by 0 bases and 4 bases, with 6 bases remaining between them. Per germline, CDR1 MNHNY and CDR2 SVGAGI (reference sequence). The CDR3 spans 13 residues. CDR3 sequence reads: CASSYSGGTEAFF. The CDR3 DNA reads TGTGCCAGCAGTTACTCGGGGGGCACTGAAGCTTTCTTT.

The chain links TRBV2 to TRBJ1-1, with a weak D call TRBD1 (5 bases). Germline V gene sequence: CDR1 SNHLY, CDR2 FYNNEI. The CDR3 runs 14 residues. V dropped 2 bases and J dropped 1 base, with 8 bases sitting between them. Here the CDR3 reads CASSEIGENTEAFF. The CDR3 coding sequence is TGTGCCAGCAGTGAAATAGGGGAGAACACTGAAGCTTTCTTT.

The rearrangement joins TRBV28 to TRBJ2-4; TRBD2 agrees at 9 bases. The CDR3 totals 16 residues. Germline lookup yields CDR1 MDHEN and CDR2 SYDVKM. With 7 bases clipped from V and 5 bases from J, the junction kept 12 bases outside the gene matches. DNA of the CDR3: TGTGCCAGCACCGCATTGGGACTAGCAATCGAAAACATTCAGTACTTC. This translates into CASTALGLAIENIQYF.

This rearrangement joins TRBV11-2 to TRBJ2-7; D not resolved. The CDR3 runs to 13 residues. Trimming cost V 3 bases and J 4 bases, with 10 bases left between them. CDR1 and CDR2 from the germline V gene are SGHAT and FQNNGV. The CDR3 DNA reads TGTGCCAGCAGCTTCGAGGCGGATTACGAGCAGTACTTC. As protein: CASSFEADYEQYF.

This sequence joins TRBV28 and TRBJ1-5; D perhaps matches TRBD1 (5 bases). The CDR3 is made up of 17 amino acids. Between the trimmed V and J ends, which lost 5 bases and 1 base, there was a span of 18 bases. Looked up from germline, CDR1 is MDHEN and CDR2 is SYDVKM. CDR3 DNA: TGTGCCAGCAGTATTACAGGTGTTGCGTTGAGCAATCAGCCCCAGCATTTT. Translated: CASSITGVALSNQPQHF.

The chain uses TRBV27 and TRBJ1-5, with 11 bases fitting TRBD1. After removal of 5 bases from V and 4 bases from J, the junction contained 4 bases not matched to a gene. Germline V lookup: CDR1 MNHEY, CDR2 SMNVEV (reference sequence). The CDR3 consists of 15 residues. CDR3 in amino acids: CASSKGTGGNQPQHF. The DNA of the CDR3 is TGTGCCAGCAGTAAGGGGACAGGGGGAAATCAGCCCCAGCATTTT.

The table lists this clone with a few counts. V and J are TRBV6-5 and TRBJ2-7; the match to TRBD2 covers 9 bases. Germline V gives CDR1 MNHEY, CDR2 SVGAGI. The trim removed 2 bases at V and 6 bases at J, leaving 11 bases unmatched. The CDR3 extends over 16 amino acids. CDR3 DNA: TGTGCCAGCAGTTACGCGGGAGGGTCCCCCGGGAGCGAGCAGTACTTC. It encodes CASSYAGGSPGSEQYF.

The gene calls are TRBV2 and TRBJ2-7, with 8 bases matching TRBD1. CDR1 SNHLY and CDR2 FYNNEI come from the germline V gene. The V segment lost 6 bases and the J segment 2 bases; nucleotides outside the gene matches: 9. CDR3 size: 15 residues. The chain's CDR3 is CASRTRATGAYEQYF. CDR3 nucleotides: TGTGCCAGCAGGACCCGAGCGACAGGGGCCTACGAGCAGTACTTC.

The V gene is TRBV19, the J gene TRBJ2-4, with 10 bases identical to TRBD2. After removal of 6 bases from V and 11 bases from J, the junction contained 1 base not matched to a gene. The CDR3 extends over 11 amino acids. Germline-derived CDR1 and CDR2 are LNHDA and SQIVND (reference sequence). The CDR3 DNA is TGTGCCAGTAGACTAGCGGGACTTCAGTACTTC. This translates into CASRLAGLQYF.

The V call is TRBV11-3, the J call TRBJ2-4; D gene uncertain. Per the germline V gene, CDR1 is SGHNT and CDR2 is YENEEA. The CDR3 spans 14 residues. Trimming removed 0 bases at V and 5 bases at J, with 8 bases between. CDR3 coding DNA: TGTGCCAGCAGCTTAGAGGCCGGAGAAAACATTCAGTACTTC. This codes for CASSLEAGENIQYF. Full variable domain (rest looked up from reference TRBV11-3 and TRBJ2-4): EAGVVQSPRYKIIEKKQPVAFWCNPISGHNTLYWYLQNLGQGPELLIRYENEEAVDDSQLPKDRFSAERLKGVDSTLKIQPAELGDSAVYLCASSLEAGENIQYFGAGTRLSVL.